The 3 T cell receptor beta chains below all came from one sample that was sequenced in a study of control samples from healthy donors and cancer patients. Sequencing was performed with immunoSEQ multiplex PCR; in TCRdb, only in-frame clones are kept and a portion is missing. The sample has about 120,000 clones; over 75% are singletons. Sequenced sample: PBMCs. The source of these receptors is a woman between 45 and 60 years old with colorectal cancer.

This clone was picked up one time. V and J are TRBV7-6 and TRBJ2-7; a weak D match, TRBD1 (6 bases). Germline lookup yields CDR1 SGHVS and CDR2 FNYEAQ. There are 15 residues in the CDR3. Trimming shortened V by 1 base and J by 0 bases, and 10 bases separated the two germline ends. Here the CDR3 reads CASSLEAGDSYEQYF. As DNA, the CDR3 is TGTGCCAGCAGCTTAGAGGCAGGGGACTCCTACGAGCAGTACTTC.

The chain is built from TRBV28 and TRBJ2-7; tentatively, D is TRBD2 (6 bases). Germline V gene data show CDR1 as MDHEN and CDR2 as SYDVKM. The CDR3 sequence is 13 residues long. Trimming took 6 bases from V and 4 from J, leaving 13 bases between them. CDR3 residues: CASRISGGYEQYF. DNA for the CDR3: TGTGCCAGCAGGATATCTGGGGGGTACGAGCAGTACTTC.

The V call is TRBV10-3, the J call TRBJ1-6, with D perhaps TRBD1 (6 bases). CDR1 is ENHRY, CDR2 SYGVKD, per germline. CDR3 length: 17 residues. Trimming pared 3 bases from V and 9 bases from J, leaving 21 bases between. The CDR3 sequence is CAISDTGTQGGGSPLHF. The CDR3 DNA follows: TGTGCCATCAGTGACACAGGGACTCAGGGAGGCGGTTCACCCCTCCACTTT.